This TCR beta chain was obtained from a study of cytomegalovirus exposure and HLA in healthy donors. Notes on the study in general: The authors reported that TCR beta sequences could predict HLA-A and HLA-B alleles. These predictions were accurate for most subjects in the first cohort. Prior analysis indicated that the majority of TCR beta V segments exhibited productivity approximately 90% or approximately 30% of the time.

The PCR was carried out with 60 Vbeta primers and 13 Jbeta primers. Libraries were prepared by immunoSEQ multiplex PCR; TCRdb keeps only in-frame clonotypes and omits some of them. The sample comprises about 150,000 clones, more than 75% of which are singletons, and about 2.4% rests with the top ten. This clone was found once. Its antigen is currently unknown. There are 14 residues in the CDR3. The germline gives CDR1 SGHNT, CDR2 YYREEE (reference sequence). Trimming cost V 5 bases and J 2 bases, with 13 bases left between them. The gene calls are TRBV5-4 and TRBJ1-2, with D uncertain. Specimen: PBMCs. This receptor was identified in a woman younger than 30 in good health and CMV-seronegative. CDR3 sequence (DNA): TGTGCCAGCAGTTCTGGACTTAACAACTATGGCTACACCTTC. Translating gives CASSSGLNNYGYTF.